This TCR beta chain derives from a study of PD-1 blockade in mismatch repair-deficient tumors. Study-wide points: After pembrolizumab, tumor-resident clones rose rapidly, then generally contracted before radiologic responses.

Mismatch repair deficiency was confirmed in all patients, by PCR or immunohistochemistry. Assay used: immunoSEQ multiplex PCR; TCRdb lists only in-frame clones, some missing. The sample includes approximately 100,000 clones, 70% to 85% of them seen just once. CDR3 length: 15 amino acids. CDR1 SGHTA and CDR2 FQGTGA come from the germline V gene. V lost 0 bases and J lost 2; bases outside the gene matches: 3. Of note for this clone: Its specificity is not known.

The chain uses TRBV7-3 and TRBJ2-5, with 7 bases that match TRBD1. This TCR came from an adult with mismatch repair-deficient cancer. The material was peripheral blood, obtained approximately 8 months after starting pembrolizumab. CDR3 DNA: TGTGCCAGCAGCTTAACGGCCAGGGGGCAAGAGACCCAGTACTTC. It translates to CASSLTARGQETQYF.